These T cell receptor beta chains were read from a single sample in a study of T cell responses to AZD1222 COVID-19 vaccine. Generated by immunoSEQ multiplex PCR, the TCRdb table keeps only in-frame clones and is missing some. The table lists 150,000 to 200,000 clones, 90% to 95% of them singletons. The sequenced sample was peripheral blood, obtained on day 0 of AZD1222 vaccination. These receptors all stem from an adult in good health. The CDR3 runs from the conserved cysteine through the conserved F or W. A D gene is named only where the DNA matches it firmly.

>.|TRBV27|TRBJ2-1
CASRAGGHEQFF
TGTGCCAGCCGAGCTGGGGGGCATGAGCAGTTCTTC
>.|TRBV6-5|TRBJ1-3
CASSPAGGPGNTIYF
TGTGCCAGCAGTCCCGCGGGGGGTCCTGGAAACACCATATATTTT
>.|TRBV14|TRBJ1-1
CASSQDWGRLNTEAFF
TGTGCCAGCAGCCAAGACTGGGGGCGGTTAAACACTGAAGCTTTCTTT
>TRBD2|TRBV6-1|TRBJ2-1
CASSEGRGSYNEQFF
TGTGCCAGCAGTGAAGGGCGGGGGAGCTACAATGAGCAGTTCTTC
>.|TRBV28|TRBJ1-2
CASSSGGGYGYTF
TGTGCCAGCAGTTCTGGGGGCGGCTATGGCTACACCTTC
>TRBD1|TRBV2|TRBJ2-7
CASSELEGTGSYEQYF
TGTGCCAGCAGTGAACTAGAGGGGACAGGGTCCTACGAGCAGTACTTC
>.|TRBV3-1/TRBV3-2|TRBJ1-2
CASSQAGSGYTF
TGTGCCAGCAGCCAAGCCGGTAGCGGCTACACCTTC
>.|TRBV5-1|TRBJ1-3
CASSPGGGSGNTIYF
TGCGCCAGCAGCCCTGGTGGGGGCTCTGGAAACACCATATATTTT
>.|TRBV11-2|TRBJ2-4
CASSFGGLRSNIQYF
TGTGCCAGCAGCTTTGGGGGACTGAGATCGAACATTCAGTACTTC
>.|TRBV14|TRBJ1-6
CASSQSGGGYNSPLHF
TGTGCCAGCAGCCAAAGTGGGGGGGGCTATAATTCACCCCTCCACTTT
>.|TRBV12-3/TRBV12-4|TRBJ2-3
CASSYTDTQYF
TGTGCCAGCAGTTACACAGATACGCAGTATTTT